Listed below are T cell receptor beta chains from one sample, sequenced in a study of T cell responses to AZD1222 COVID-19 vaccine. Clones were sequenced by immunoSEQ multiplex PCR, and TCRdb holds only the in-frame ones, with some missing. Among about 100,000 clones listed, over 75% were seen once. The sample consisted of peripheral blood, taken on day 0 of AZD1222 vaccination. These receptor sequences come from an adult in good health. Both conserved end residues are part of each CDR3. The D gene is left open where the match is weak. Clone size is not always given. Where it is, it says once, few, many or a class for expanded clones.

J gene	D gene	clone size	V gene	CDR3 protein	CDR3 DNA
TRBJ2-1	TRBD1	NA	TRBV7-9	CASSLRAGGYNEQFF	TGTGCCAGCAGCTTAAGGGCAGGGGGATACAATGAGCAGTTCTTC
TRBJ2-7	TRBD2	NA	TRBV7-2	CASSLAGGDPYEQYF	TGTGCCAGCAGCTTAGCGGGGGGGGACCCTTACGAGCAGTACTTC
TRBJ1-4	NA	NA	TRBV11-3	CASSLDQEGDEKLFF	TGTGCCAGCAGCTTAGATCAGGAGGGGGATGAAAAACTGTTTTTT
TRBJ1-3	NA	NA	TRBV6-1	CASSDLGSGNTIYF	TGTGCCAGCAGTGATTTGGGAAGTGGAAACACCATATATTTT
TRBJ2-1	NA	NA	TRBV6-2/TRBV6-3	CASSYLAGTGNEQFF	TGTGCCAGCAGTTACTTGGCGGGGACGGGCAATGAGCAGTTCTTC
TRBJ2-1	TRBD2	NA	TRBV15	CATSRERAGGYNEQFF	TGTGCCACCAGCAGAGAGCGAGCGGGGGGATACAATGAGCAGTTCTTC
TRBJ2-1	TRBD1	NA	TRBV18	CASSPGTGGNEQFF	TGTGCCAGCTCACCCGGGACAGGGGGCAATGAGCAGTTCTTC
TRBJ1-2	NA	NA	TRBV2	CASSRWTADYGYTF	TGTGCCAGCAGTCGATGGACGGCGGACTATGGCTACACCTTC
TRBJ1-1	TRBD1	once	TRBV10-2	CASRGRTGGTEAFF	TGCGCCAGCAGGGGCAGAACAGGGGGCACTGAAGCTTTCTTT
TRBJ1-5	TRBD1	NA	TRBV3-1/TRBV3-2	CASSQDDRGHNQPQHF	TGTGCCAGCAGCCAAGATGACAGGGGACACAATCAGCCCCAGCATTTT
TRBJ2-1	TRBD2	NA	TRBV13	CASIKRGGLGEQFF	TGTGCCAGCATCAAGCGGGGGGGCCTCGGTGAGCAGTTCTTC
TRBJ2-7	NA	NA	TRBV12-3/TRBV12-4	CASSLQTADEQYF	TGTGCCAGCAGTTTACAGACAGCCGACGAGCAGTACTTC
TRBJ2-7	NA	NA	TRBV4-1	CASSDGTPPYEQYF	TGCGCCAGCAGCGACGGGACACCTCCCTACGAGCAGTACTTC
TRBJ1-3	NA	NA	TRBV7-9	CASSLGPRVNTIYF	TGTGCCAGCAGCTTAGGCCCCAGAGTAAACACCATATATTTT
TRBJ2-5	NA	once	TRBV10-1	CASSESPGRETQYF	TGCGCCAGCAGTGAGTCTCCAGGTAGGGAGACCCAGTACTTC
TRBJ2-4	NA	NA	TRBV3-1/TRBV3-2	CASSQQGSENIQYF	TGTGCCAGCAGCCAACAAGGGTCGGAGAACATTCAGTACTTC
TRBJ1-6	NA	NA	TRBV11-3	CASSPRRLNSPLHF	TGTGCCAGCAGCCCTCGGCGGTTAAATTCACCCCTCCACTTT
TRBJ1-2	TRBD1	NA	TRBV6-2/TRBV6-3	CASSYGQGRGYTF	TGTGCCAGCAGTTACGGACAGGGGAGGGGCTACACCTTC